These 30 T cell receptor beta chains originate from one sample sequenced in a study of T-cell memory formation after mild COVID-19. TCRdb used MiXCR to reprocess the 5' RACE reads, holding one entry per CDR3 protein. This sample has about 430,000 distinct CDR3 sequences, with approximately 19% found just once. The specimen sequenced was PBMCs or a T cell subset sorted from them (not recorded which). These receptors were obtained from a man between 18 and 35 years old who had mild COVID-19 (a few samples of this study predate the infection). Cell type and time point are not known.

This clonotype has more than one count but fewer than ten. The V call is TRBV5-1, the J call TRBJ2-3; D may be TRBD1 (5 bases). Between the trimmed V and J ends, which lost 4 bases and 0 bases, there was a span of 12 bases. The CDR3 is made up of 15 amino acids. Germline loops: CDR1 SGHRS, CDR2 YFSETQ. The CDR3: CASSTDSHSTDTQYF. In DNA, the CDR3 is TGCGCCAGCAGCACAGACAGTCATAGCACAGATACGCAGTATTTT.

This clonotype came up a few times. The V and J genes are TRBV5-4 and TRBJ2-3, with 13 nucleotides matching TRBD2. Germline assignment: CDR1 SGHNT and CDR2 YYREEE (reference sequence). The CDR3 runs to 16 residues. With V trimmed by 4 bases and J by 2 bases, 4 bases remained unmatched. The CDR3 coding sequence is TGTGCCAGCAGCCGCGGACTAGCGGGGGACACAGATACGCAGTATTTT. This translates into CASSRGLAGDTDTQYF.

This clonotype appeared a few times. This chain uses TRBV6-5 with TRBJ2-7, with no clear D. The germline V gene encodes CDR1 MNHEY and CDR2 SVGAGI. Between the trimmed V and J ends, which lost 2 bases and 2 bases, there was a span of 10 bases. This CDR3 spans 14 amino acids. The CDR3 bases are TGTGCCAGCAGTTACGTGTGGGCCCCCTACGAGCAGTACTTC. This translates into CASSYVWAPYEQYF.

V usage is TRBV28 and J usage is TRBJ1-2; 8 nucleotides line up with TRBD1. V shed 3 bases, J shed 1 base, and the junction held 10 bases outside the gene matches. This CDR3 has 17 residues. Germline CDR1 is MDHEN and CDR2 is SYDVKM. This CDR3 is CASSFPPGQGGNYGYTF. The CDR3 coding sequence is TGTGCCAGCAGTTTCCCCCCCGGACAGGGAGGTAACTATGGCTACACCTTC.

The chain combines TRBV9 with TRBJ2-1; 9 bases are a match to TRBD1. Germline CDR1 and CDR2: SGDLS and YYNGEE. The V gene end was trimmed by 3 bases and the J gene end by 0 bases; junction bases not matched to a gene: 7. The length of the CDR3 is 17 residues. This CDR3 is CASSADRGKSSYNEQFF. DNA for the CDR3: TGTGCCAGCAGCGCAGACAGGGGGAAGAGCTCCTACAATGAGCAGTTCTTC.

J is TRBJ1-5 and V is TRBV27; no firm D call. Germline V gene lookup returns CDR1 MNHEY and CDR2 SMNVEV (reference sequence). The CDR3 length is 13 residues. V lost 5 bases and J lost 6, with 11 bases in between. The CDR3 DNA sequence: TGTGCCAGCAGTCCGTCAAGCCTTCAGCCCCAGCATTTT. Its protein is CASSPSSLQPQHF.

The chain joins TRBV14 to TRBJ2-1; 7 bases align to TRBD1. With V trimmed by 4 bases and J by 13 bases, 10 bases remained unmatched. CDR1 is SGHDN and CDR2 is FVKESK in the germline V gene. The length of the CDR3 is 13 residues. In DNA form, the CDR3 reads TGTGCCAGCAGCCGACCCCCCGACAGGGTCCAGTTCTTC. Amino acid sequence: CASSRPPDRVQFF.

In its sample, this clonotype was seen a few times. The chain couples TRBV10-3 to TRBJ2-1; 7 bases agree with TRBD1. The ends lost 7 bases at V and 8 bases at J; junction bases unmatched: 8. Germline CDR1 and CDR2: ENHRY and SYGVKD. The CDR3 has 13 residues. Here the CDR3 DNA reads TGTGCCATCAACGAACAGGGGTTGGATGAGCAGTTCTTC. This translates into CAINEQGLDEQFF.

This clonotype appeared a few times. The rearrangement joins TRBV5-1 to TRBJ2-7, with TRBD1 matching 10 bases. Per the germline V gene, CDR1 is SGHRS and CDR2 is YFSETQ. J was trimmed by 6 bases and V by 8 bases; bases with no gene match: 11. The CDR3 contains 14 residues. The CDR3 DNA sequence: TGCGCCAGTTCGGACAGGGGGGGATCGGGCGAGCAGTACTTC. This encodes CASSDRGGSGEQYF.

This clonotype was recorded a few times. J is TRBJ2-1 and V is TRBV9; D is ambiguous. CDR1 and CDR2 (germline): SGDLS, YYNGEE. Between the trimmed V and J ends, which lost 0 bases and 13 bases, there was a span of 14 bases. CDR3 length: 13 amino acids. CDR3 bases: TGTGCCAGCAGCGTAGGGCAGGCCTCATCTCAGTTCTTC. Its protein product is CASSVGQASSQFF.

This clonotype showed up many times. The rearrangement uses TRBV12-3 or TRBV12-4 and TRBJ2-1, with 7 positions matching TRBD2. Trimming at V came to 2 bases and at J to 5 bases, leaving 6 bases not matched to a gene. The CDR3 has 15 amino acids. The CDR3 loop is CASSLTGGKHNEQFF. Written as DNA, the CDR3 is TGTGCCAGCAGTTTAACGGGGGGTAAACACAATGAGCAGTTCTTC.

In this sample, this clonotype turned up a few times. V gene TRBV7-2 combines with J gene TRBJ1-5, with D hard to call. The ends were cut back, 3 bases at V and 0 bases at J, with 9 bases in the middle. Germline assignment: CDR1 SGHTA and CDR2 FQGNSA. The CDR3 runs to 15 residues. CDR3 DNA sequence: TGTGCCAGCAGCTTCGGCGGGGTTAGCAATCAGCCCCAGCATTTT. It yields the protein CASSFGGVSNQPQHF.

In the case of this clonotype: This may be a read error, as it is one base from a much larger clone. The chain recombines TRBV5-6 with TRBJ2-5; D assignment may be TRBD1 or TRBD2 (5 bases each). Per germline, CDR1 SGHDT and CDR2 YYEEEE. Trimming pared 2 bases from V and 4 bases from J, leaving 9 bases between. The CDR3 contains 13 residues. The CDR3 protein is CASSLRDGETQYF. The CDR3 DNA follows: TGTGCCAGCAGCTTACGGGACGGAGAGACCCAGTACTTC.

This clonotype was detected only a few times. V usage is TRBV6-5 and J usage is TRBJ1-5; a possible D gene is TRBD1 (6 bases). The germline V gene encodes CDR1 MNHEY and CDR2 SVGAGI. Trimming cost V 6 bases and J 0 bases, with 18 bases left between them. The CDR3 is 17 residues long. The CDR3 loop is CASRPWGGRNSNQPQHF. As DNA, the CDR3 is TGTGCCAGCAGACCCTGGGGGGGGCGAAATAGCAATCAGCCCCAGCATTTT.

This clonotype was seen more than once but under ten times. This chain uses TRBV4-3 with TRBJ1-1; D is unclear. The CDR3 sequence is 16 residues long. CDR1 and CDR2 from the germline V gene are LGHNA and YSLEER. V dropped 5 bases and J dropped 11 bases, with 27 bases sitting between them. CDR3 sequence (DNA): TGCGCCAGCAGCACTGACCTTCACACCTCTTCCGTCGAGGCTTTCTTT. This codes for CASSTDLHTSSVEAFF.

The table lists this clonotype with a few counts. The CDR3 region is CATSDPDRGLKKLFF. Written as DNA, the CDR3 is TGTGCCACCAGTGATCCGGACAGGGGGCTTAAAAAACTGTTTTTT. The gene calls are TRBV24-1 and TRBJ1-4; 11 positions agree with TRBD1. Germline V gene lookup returns CDR1 KGHDR and CDR2 SFDVKD. V lost 3 bases to trimming and J lost 9 bases; unmatched junction nucleotides: 5. CDR3 length: 15 residues.

This chain connects TRBV9 to TRBJ2-3; no clear D. The CDR3 sequence is 14 residues long. Germline V lookup: CDR1 SGDLS, CDR2 YYNGEE. V lost 0 bases to trimming and J lost 2 bases, with 7 bases between them. The CDR3 loop reads CASSVEIDTDTQYF. For the CDR3, the DNA is TGTGCCAGCAGCGTAGAAATAGACACAGATACGCAGTATTTT.

This clonotype was seen ten or more times. The chain recombines TRBV19 with TRBJ2-5; TRBD1 matches at 8 bases. V dropped 5 bases and J dropped 1; count of bases not matched to a gene: 6. CDR1 and CDR2 from the germline V gene are LNHDA and SQIVND (reference sequence). The CDR3 runs 15 residues. The CDR3 coding sequence is TGTGCCAGTAGTCCCGGGACAGGAACCCAAGAGACCCAGTACTTC. Translation: CASSPGTGTQETQYF.

CDR3 loop: CASSAGLQETQYF. The CDR3 DNA is TGTGCCAGCAGCGCGGGACTACAAGAGACCCAGTACTTC. The chain links TRBV5-6 to TRBJ2-5; the match to TRBD2 covers 7 bases. This CDR3 region has 13 residues. The ends lost 4 bases at V and 2 bases at J; junction bases unmatched: 2. CDR1 is SGHDT and CDR2 is YYEEEE in the germline V gene.

V and J are TRBV5-1 and TRBJ2-7; perhaps TRBD1 as D (5 bases). Germline CDR1 SGHRS, CDR2 YFSETQ. CDR3 size: 14 residues. The V end was cut by 1 base, the J end by 4 bases, with 12 bases between. CDR3 sequence (DNA): TGCGCCAGCAGCTTGAGGGCAGGGTGGTACGAGCAGTACTTC. This sequence encodes CASSLRAGWYEQYF.

This clonotype was recorded many times. The V call is TRBV4-1, the J call TRBJ2-2; TRBD1 matches at 8 bases. This CDR3 has 15 amino acids. CDR1 and CDR2 from the germline V gene are MGHRA and YSYEKL. The V gene end was trimmed by 4 bases and the J gene end by 1 base; junction bases not matched to a gene: 2. This CDR3 is CASSLGTGNTGELFF. In nucleotides, the CDR3 is TGCGCCAGCAGCCTCGGGACAGGGAACACCGGGGAGCTGTTTTTT.

The chain employs TRBV4-3 and TRBJ2-5; D may be TRBD1 (5 bases). Germline V CDR1 and CDR2: LGHNA, YSLEER. The CDR3 extends over 14 amino acids. With 3 bases removed from V and 2 bases from J, the gap between germline ends came to 10 bases. The CDR3 sequence: CASSQKGLQETQYF. In DNA form, the CDR3 reads TGCGCCAGCAGCCAGAAGGGGCTACAAGAGACCCAGTACTTC.

The chain is built from TRBV27 and TRBJ2-2; D call uncertain. Trimming removed 6 bases from V and 7 bases from J, with 21 bases in between. This CDR3 has 16 amino acids. The V gene's germline CDR1 is MNHEY and CDR2 SMNVEV (reference sequence). This CDR3 reads CASSRSPQLPSGELFF. In nucleotides, the CDR3 is TGTGCCAGCAGCCGATCCCCACAGCTGCCTAGCGGGGAGCTGTTTTTT.

This clonotype was counted only a few times. The chain recombines TRBV7-8 with TRBJ2-1; D is undetermined. The V end lost 1 base, the J end lost 6 bases, and 10 bases lay between the germline ends. Germline values: CDR1 SGHVS, CDR2 FQNEAQ. The CDR3 spans 14 residues. The CDR3 protein is CASSLGADGNEQFF. The CDR3 DNA sequence: TGTGCCAGCAGCTTAGGGGCCGATGGCAATGAGCAGTTCTTC.

This chain links TRBV9 with TRBJ1-1; D gene unclear. This CDR3 comprises 14 residues. The germline V gene has CDR1 SGDLS and CDR2 YYNGEE. V was pared by 1 base and J by 1 base, with 8 bases between. CDR3 region: CASSVIDSNTEAFF. In nucleotides, the CDR3 is TGTGCCAGCAGCGTAATAGATTCGAACACTGAAGCTTTCTTT.

The CDR3 bases are TGCGCCAGCAGCCATCTCGGACGGGACAGACGGAACACTGAAGCTTTCTTT. This sequence encodes CASSHLGRDRRNTEAFF. V is TRBV4-1 and J is TRBJ1-1, with 7 bases matching TRBD1. Trimming at V came to 3 bases and at J to 1 base, leaving 11 bases not matched to a gene. Germline values: CDR1 MGHRA, CDR2 YSYEKL. This CDR3 is built from 17 residues.

J is TRBJ2-1 and V is TRBV4-1; D possibly matches TRBD1 or TRBD2 (5 bases each). V shed 4 bases and J shed 5 bases, with 21 bases lying between them. Germline CDR1 reads MGHRA; CDR2 reads YSYEKL. The CDR3 sequence is 17 residues long. The CDR3 reads CASSPGREGPIDNEQFF. In DNA form, the CDR3 reads TGCGCCAGCAGCCCCGGAAGAGAGGGGCCGATCGACAATGAGCAGTTCTTC.

In its sample, this clonotype was seen a few times. The chain joins TRBV5-1 to TRBJ2-7, with D possibly TRBD1 on 7 matching bases. The CDR3 has 15 residues. The germline V and J ends were trimmed by 3 bases and 6 bases, with 19 bases remaining between them. Germline assignment: CDR1 SGHRS and CDR2 YFSETQ. The CDR3 DNA reads TGCGCCAGCAGCTCCAGGGGGGATTGGGTCGGCGAGCAGTACTTC. Protein product: CASSSRGDWVGEQYF.

The sample holds many counts of this clonotype. The chain combines TRBV4-3 with TRBJ2-7, with D perhaps matching TRBD1 (6 bases). The CDR3 totals 14 residues. V was shortened by 4 bases and J by 4 bases, with 14 bases between the two germline ends. The germline gives CDR1 LGHNA, CDR2 YSLEER. CDR3 sequence (DNA): TGCGCCAGCAGCCCAAGACAGGAAAGTTACGAGCAGTACTTC. Residues: CASSPRQESYEQYF.

In its sample, this clonotype was seen a few times. J is TRBJ2-5 and V is TRBV3-1; weak D call: TRBD2 (7 bases). Germline CDR1 is LGHDT and CDR2 is YNNKEL (reference sequence). V shed 5 bases and J shed 4 bases, with 20 bases lying between them. This CDR3 is 16 amino acids long. The CDR3 region has the DNA TGTGCCAGCAGCAATGCGGGGGCCTGGGCCGGAGAGACCCAGTACTTC. It yields the protein CASSNAGAWAGETQYF.